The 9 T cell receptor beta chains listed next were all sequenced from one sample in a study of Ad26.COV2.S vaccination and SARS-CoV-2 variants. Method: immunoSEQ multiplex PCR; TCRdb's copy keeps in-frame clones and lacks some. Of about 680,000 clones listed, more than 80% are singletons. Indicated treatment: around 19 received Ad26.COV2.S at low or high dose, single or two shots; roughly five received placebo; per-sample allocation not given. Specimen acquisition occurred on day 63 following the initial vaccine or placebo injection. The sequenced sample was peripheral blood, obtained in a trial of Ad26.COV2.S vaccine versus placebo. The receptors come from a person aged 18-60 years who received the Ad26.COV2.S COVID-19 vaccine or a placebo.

The DNA for the CDR3 is TGTGCCAGCAGCTTATTCCCCCCCGGGAGTCCGTCAGATACGCAGTATTTT. Its translation: CASSLFPPGSPSDTQYF. The V and J genes are TRBV5-4 and TRBJ2-3, with a possible D match to TRBD2 (6 bases). CDR1 and CDR2 from the germline V gene are SGHNT and YYREEE (reference sequence). This CDR3 region has 17 residues. V lost 2 bases and J 4 bases, leaving 20 bases between the germline ends.

The CDR3 is CASSLAPSGGAADTQYF. The CDR3 nucleotides are TGTGCCAGCAGCTTAGCGCCTAGCGGGGGGGCCGCAGATACGCAGTATTTT. The chain combines TRBV7-2 with TRBJ2-3, with TRBD2 matching over 12 bases. CDR3 length equals 17 residues. V shed 0 bases, J shed 4 bases, and the junction held 5 bases outside the gene matches. The germline CDR1 and CDR2 sequences are SGHTA and FQGNSA.

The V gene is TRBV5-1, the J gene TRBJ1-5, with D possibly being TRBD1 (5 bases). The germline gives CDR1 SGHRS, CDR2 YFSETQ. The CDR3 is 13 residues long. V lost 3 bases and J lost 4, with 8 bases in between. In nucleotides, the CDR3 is TGCGCCAGCAGCTGGGACTTGAATCAGCCCCAGCATTTT. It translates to CASSWDLNQPQHF.

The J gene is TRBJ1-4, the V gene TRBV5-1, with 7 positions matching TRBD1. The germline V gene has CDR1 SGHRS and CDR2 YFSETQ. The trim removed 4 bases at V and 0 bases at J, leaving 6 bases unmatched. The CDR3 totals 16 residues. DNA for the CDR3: TGCGCCAGCAGCCCCGGACAGGTTGCAACTAATGAAAAACTGTTTTTT. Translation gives CASSPGQVATNEKLFF.

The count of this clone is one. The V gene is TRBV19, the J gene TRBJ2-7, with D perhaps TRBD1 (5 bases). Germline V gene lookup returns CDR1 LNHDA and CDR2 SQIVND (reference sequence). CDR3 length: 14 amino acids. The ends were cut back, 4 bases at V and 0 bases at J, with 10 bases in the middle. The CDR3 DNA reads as TGTGCCAGTAGTACAAGACAGAGCTCCTACGAGCAGTACTTC. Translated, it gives CASSTRQSSYEQYF. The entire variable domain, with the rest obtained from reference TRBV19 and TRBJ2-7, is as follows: DGGITQSPKYLFRKEGQNVTLSCEQNLNHDAMYWYRQDPGQGLRLIYYSQIVNDFQKGDIAEGYSVSREKKESFPLTVTSAQKNPTAFYLCASSTRQSSYEQYFGPGTRLTVT.

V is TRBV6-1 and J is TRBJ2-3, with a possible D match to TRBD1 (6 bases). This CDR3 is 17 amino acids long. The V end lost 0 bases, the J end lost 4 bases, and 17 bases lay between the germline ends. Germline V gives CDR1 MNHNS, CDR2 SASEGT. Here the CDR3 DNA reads TGTGCCAGCAGTGAAGCCCGCAGGGGTCAATGGGCAGATACGCAGTATTTT. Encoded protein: CASSEARRGQWADTQYF.

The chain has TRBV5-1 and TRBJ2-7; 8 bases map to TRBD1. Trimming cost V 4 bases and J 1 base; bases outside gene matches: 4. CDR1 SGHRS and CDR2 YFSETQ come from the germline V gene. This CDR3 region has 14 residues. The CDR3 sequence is CASSHGQGSYEQYF. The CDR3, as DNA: TGCGCCAGCAGCCACGGACAGGGTTCCTACGAGCAGTACTTC.

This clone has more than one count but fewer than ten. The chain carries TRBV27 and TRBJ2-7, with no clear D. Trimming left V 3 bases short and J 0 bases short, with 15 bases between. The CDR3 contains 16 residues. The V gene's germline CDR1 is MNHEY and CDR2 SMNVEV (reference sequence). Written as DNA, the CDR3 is TGTGCCAGCAGTTTGACCTCCAGCTCCCGCTCCTACGAGCAGTACTTC. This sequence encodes CASSLTSSSRSYEQYF.

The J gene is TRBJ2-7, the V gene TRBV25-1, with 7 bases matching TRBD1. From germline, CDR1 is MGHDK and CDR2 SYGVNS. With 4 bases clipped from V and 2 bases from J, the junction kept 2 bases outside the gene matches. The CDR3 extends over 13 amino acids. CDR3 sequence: CASSATGTYEQYF. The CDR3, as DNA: TGTGCCAGCAGTGCGACAGGGACCTACGAGCAGTACTTC.